The 26 T cell receptor beta chains in this list originate from one sample, sequenced in a study of cytomegalovirus exposure and HLA in healthy donors. The PCR made use of 60 Vbeta and 13 Jbeta primers. Sequenced by immunoSEQ multiplex PCR; TCRdb stores in-frame clones only, minus some. The table shows around 200,000 clones, with roughly 84% occurring only once. The sample consisted of PBMCs. The receptors originated from a girl under 10 years old in good health and CMV-seropositive.

For this clone: The junction does not match germline at one end; this may be a read error. The gene calls are TRBV7-3 and TRBJ2-1, with 10 positions matching TRBD2. The germline CDR1 and CDR2 sequences are SGHTA and FQGTGA. The CDR3 spans 12 residues. CDR3 residues: CASSMLAGDKVF. CDR3 nucleotides: TGTGCCAGCAGCATGCTAGCGGGAGATAAAGTCTTC.

The J gene is TRBJ2-1, the V gene TRBV6-1, with 7 bases lining up with TRBD2. CDR1 is MNHNS, CDR2 SASEGT, per germline. The V gene end was trimmed by 7 bases and the J gene end by 7 bases; junction bases not matched to a gene: 7. This CDR3 spans 13 amino acids. The CDR3 loop is CASNRGEGNEQFF. CDR3 in DNA: TGTGCCAGCAATCGGGGGGAGGGGAATGAGCAGTTCTTC.

The V call is TRBV28, the J call TRBJ2-7; 7 bases fit TRBD1. The germline V gene has CDR1 MDHEN and CDR2 SYDVKM. V lost 8 bases, J lost 3 bases, and 7 bases stayed unmatched. The CDR3 runs 13 residues. In DNA form, the CDR3 reads TGTGCCAGCTGTTCGGGACAGCTCTACGAGCAGTACTTC. Translated, it gives CASCSGQLYEQYF.

This clone showed up just once. The J gene is TRBJ2-7, the V gene TRBV11-3; 9 nucleotides align to TRBD1. The CDR3 is 15 amino acids. J lost 5 bases, V lost 4 bases, and 9 bases had no gene match. From germline, CDR1 is SGHNT and CDR2 YENEEA. The CDR3 DNA is TGTGCCAGCAGCTCCCCCGGGACAGGGAGTCACGAGCAGTACTTC. Amino acid sequence: CASSSPGTGSHEQYF.

This sequence joins TRBV19 and TRBJ2-2; the D gene is possibly TRBD2 (7 bases). Trimming shortened V by 5 bases and J by 5 bases, and 18 bases separated the two germline ends. CDR1 is LNHDA and CDR2 is SQIVND in the germline V gene (reference sequence). CDR3 size: 16 residues. CDR3 residues: CASSGVGGRGTGELFF. Written as DNA, the CDR3 is TGTGCCAGTAGTGGGGTGGGGGGGCGCGGAACCGGGGAGCTGTTTTTT.

This chain joins TRBV11-3 and TRBJ2-5; 13 bases are shared with TRBD2. Germline CDR1 SGHNT, CDR2 YENEEA. Trimming at V came to 8 bases and at J to 3 bases, leaving 0 bases not matched to a gene. CDR3 length equals 13 residues. The CDR3 loop is CASGLAGEETQYF. The CDR3 DNA reads TGTGCCAGCGGACTAGCGGGAGAAGAGACCCAGTACTTC.

The chain links TRBV21-1 to TRBJ1-2; the table's TRBD1 call for D was not verified on the DNA. TRBV21-1 is noted as a pseudogene. The CDR3 has 13 residues. The CDR3 protein is CASTFSKGEGYTF. Here the CDR3 DNA reads TGTGCCAGCACCTTCTCCAAGGGGGAGGGCTACACCTTC.

This chain connects TRBV30 to TRBJ1-2; possibly TRBD1 for D (6 bases). Trimming left V 8 bases short and J 7 bases short, with 23 bases between. Germline values: CDR1 GTSNPN, CDR2 SVGIG (reference sequence). This CDR3 is built from 14 residues. The CDR3 bases are TGTGCCGGAACCCTTCGGGGACAAGTCTTTGGCTACACCTTC. Translation: CAGTLRGQVFGYTF.

This chain connects TRBV5-1 to TRBJ2-3; a weak D match, TRBD1 (5 bases). This CDR3 comprises 15 residues. Trimming left V 0 bases short and J 5 bases short, with 13 bases between. CDR1 is SGHRS and CDR2 is YFSETQ in the germline V gene. CDR3 amino acids: CASSLAQGSIDTQYF. The CDR3 DNA reads TGCGCCAGCAGCTTGGCTCAGGGCTCGATAGATACGCAGTATTTT.

V is TRBV11-2 and J is TRBJ2-1; 11 positions agree with TRBD2. This CDR3 comprises 15 residues. Trimming removed 0 bases from V and 8 bases from J; junction bases left unmatched: 3. Germline-derived CDR1 and CDR2 are SGHAT and FQNNGV. The CDR3 reads CASSLDVAGGHEQFF. The CDR3 DNA is TGTGCCAGCAGCTTAGATGTAGCGGGAGGGCATGAGCAGTTCTTC.

This clone appeared once. The rearrangement joins TRBV19 to TRBJ1-1; D is perhaps TRBD1 (5 bases). V lost 7 bases, J lost 1 base, and 13 bases lay in between. The CDR3 loop spans 14 amino acids. Germline assignment: CDR1 LNHDA and CDR2 SQIVND (reference sequence). This CDR3 reads CASKMLDRNTEAFF. In nucleotides, the CDR3 is TGTGCCAGTAAAATGCTCGACAGGAACACTGAAGCTTTCTTT.

This chain joins TRBV27 and TRBJ1-1; unclear D gene. Looked up from germline, CDR1 is MNHEY and CDR2 is SMNVEV (reference sequence). The CDR3 extends over 16 amino acids. Trimming left V 3 bases short and J 0 bases short, with 14 bases between. CDR3 amino acids: CASSFLVGPMNTEAFF. The CDR3 DNA reads as TGTGCCAGCAGTTTCTTGGTTGGGCCGATGAACACTGAAGCTTTCTTT.

This chain uses TRBV7-9 with TRBJ2-3; TRBD1 agrees at 9 bases. The length of the CDR3 is 16 residues. Looked up from germline, CDR1 is SEHNR and CDR2 is FQNEAQ (reference sequence). V lost 5 bases to trimming and J lost 2 bases; unmatched junction nucleotides: 8. CDR3 amino acids: CASSTTGTGNTDTQYF. The CDR3, as DNA: TGTGCCAGCAGCACAACCGGGACAGGGAACACAGATACGCAGTATTTT. The whole variable domain, remainder taken from reference TRBV7-9 and TRBJ2-3, is DTGVSQNPRHKITKRGQNVTFRCDPISEHNRLYWYRQTLGQGPEFLTYFQNEAQLEKSRLLSDRFSAERPKGSFSTLEIQRTEQGDSAMYLCASSTTGTGNTDTQYFGPGTRLTVL.

The V and J genes are TRBV11-3 and TRBJ1-2; TRBD1 agrees at 7 bases. The V segment lost 4 bases and the J segment 4 bases; nucleotides outside the gene matches: 9. CDR3 length: 15 amino acids. The germline V gene has CDR1 SGHNT and CDR2 YENEEA. CDR3 region: CASSSLNRGSYGYTF. The CDR3 nucleotides are TGTGCCAGCAGCTCTTTGAACAGGGGTAGCTATGGCTACACCTTC.

This clone occurred once. This chain links TRBV28 with TRBJ2-7; 7 bases are shared with TRBD1. The germline V gene encodes CDR1 MDHEN and CDR2 SYDVKM. The CDR3 consists of 15 residues. V was clipped by 3 bases and J by 5 bases; unmatched bases: 10. The CDR3 sequence is CASSFRQGRIDEQYF. Here the CDR3 DNA reads TGTGCCAGCAGTTTCCGACAGGGAAGGATCGACGAGCAGTACTTC.

The chain joins TRBV7-2 to TRBJ2-5; 11 positions match TRBD2. The germline CDR1 and CDR2 sequences are SGHTA and FQGNSA. After removal of 5 bases from V and 2 bases from J, the junction contained 7 bases not matched to a gene. This CDR3 spans 16 amino acids. The CDR3 loop is CASSLTSGNPQETQYF. The CDR3 DNA reads as TGTGCCAGCAGCCTGACTAGCGGGAATCCACAAGAGACCCAGTACTTC.

This rearrangement joins TRBV19 to TRBJ1-2; maybe TRBD1 (6 bases). V dropped 4 bases and J dropped 7 bases, with 13 bases sitting between them. Per the germline V gene, CDR1 is LNHDA and CDR2 is SQIVND (reference sequence). The CDR3 consists of 13 residues. The CDR3 reads CASSTGTPFGYTF. The CDR3 DNA follows: TGTGCCAGTAGTACCGGGACACCTTTTGGCTACACCTTC.

The chain carries TRBV19 and TRBJ1-1, with TRBD1 matching 8 bases. The germline gives CDR1 LNHDA, CDR2 SQIVND (reference sequence). The CDR3 contains 13 residues. Unmatched junction bases numbered 1, after V lost 4 bases and J lost 3 bases. The CDR3 is CASSTQGDTEAFF. CDR3 sequence (DNA): TGTGCCAGTAGTACACAGGGGGACACTGAAGCTTTCTTT.

The chain joins TRBV30 to TRBJ1-2; D remains ambiguous. V shed 1 base and J shed 8 bases, with 11 bases lying between them. CDR1 GTSNPN and CDR2 SVGIG come from the germline V gene (reference sequence). The CDR3 runs 12 residues. The CDR3 region has the DNA TGTGCCTGGAGTGCAAGGAGTGGAGGCTACACCTTC. This encodes CAWSARSGGYTF.

The genes are TRBV5-1 and TRBJ1-2; TRBD1 agrees at 7 bases. Germline-derived CDR1 and CDR2 are SGHRS and YFSETQ. With 1 base clipped from V and 2 bases from J, the junction kept 2 bases outside the gene matches. The CDR3 runs 14 residues. The CDR3 here is CASSLSGGNYGYTF. For the CDR3, the DNA is TGCGCCAGCAGCTTGTCAGGGGGGAACTATGGCTACACCTTC.

The chain is built from TRBV7-3 and TRBJ2-3; no clear D gene. With 0 bases removed from V and 2 bases from J, the gap between germline ends came to 6 bases. The CDR3 is made up of 14 amino acids. CDR1 and CDR2 (germline): SGHTA, FQGTGA. DNA of the CDR3: TGTGCCAGCAGCTTAACCAGAAACACAGATACGCAGTATTTT. Protein: CASSLTRNTDTQYF.

This rearrangement joins TRBV27 to TRBJ2-1; 15 bases map to TRBD2. From germline, CDR1 is MNHEY and CDR2 SMNVEV (reference sequence). The CDR3 spans 21 residues. Trimming removed 2 bases from V and 7 bases from J; junction bases left unmatched: 18. The CDR3 sequence is CASSLLPGLAGGRVVGNEQFF. The CDR3 DNA reads TGTGCCAGCAGTTTACTACCGGGACTAGCGGGGGGCCGGGTTGTTGGAAATGAGCAGTTCTTC.

The gene calls are TRBV25-1 and TRBJ1-1; D remains unclear. The CDR3 is made up of 14 amino acids. The V end was cut by 2 bases, the J end by 1 base, with 8 bases between. CDR1 and CDR2 from the germline V gene are MGHDK and SYGVNS. CDR3 sequence reads: CASSEPRGNTEAFF. The CDR3 DNA follows: TGTGCCAGCAGTGAACCTCGGGGGAACACTGAAGCTTTCTTT.

The chain is built from TRBV19 and TRBJ1-2; 7 nucleotides align to TRBD1. The CDR3 spans 14 residues. V dropped 6 bases and J dropped 3; count of bases not matched to a gene: 7. CDR1 and CDR2 (germline): LNHDA, SQIVND (reference sequence). As DNA, the CDR3 is TGTGCCAGTAGAGCGCCCGGGACAGACTATGGCTACACCTTC. Residues: CASRAPGTDYGYTF.

The V and J genes are TRBV27 and TRBJ1-4; possibly TRBD1 for D (5 bases). With 5 bases removed from V and 6 bases from J, the gap between germline ends came to 13 bases. The CDR3 is 14 residues long. CDR1 and CDR2 (germline): MNHEY, SMNVEV (reference sequence). The CDR3 loop is CASSTRDWDEKLFF. CDR3 DNA sequence: TGTGCCAGCAGTACCAGGGATTGGGATGAAAAACTGTTTTTT.

This chain joins TRBV18 and TRBJ1-1; no clear D gene. The CDR3 consists of 12 residues. V dropped 4 bases and J dropped 6 bases, with 9 bases sitting between them. Per germline, CDR1 KGHSH and CDR2 LQKENI. Written as DNA, the CDR3 is TGTGCCAGCTCACTGGGGAGCGCTGAAGCTTTCTTT. Translated: CASSLGSAEAFF.